This TCR beta chain appears in the sequencing data of a study of blood T cell repertoires in COVID-19. As for the study in general: Material from acute and convalescent COVID-19 was sourced from the United States, Italy and Spain. Sources were T cells, B-cell-depleted T cells, or PBMCs; the material itself was cDNA or gDNA.

Authors' data handling: Cell counts per sample came from amplifying reference gene primers. Clones were sequenced by immunoSEQ multiplex PCR, and TCRdb holds only the in-frame ones, with some missing. That table is the source of V, J and clone size, and D and trimming were worked out from the DNA. The sample yields roughly 100,000 clones, about 83% seen once. Germline V gene sequence: CDR1 MNHNY, CDR2 SVGAGI (reference sequence). V lost 5 bases, J lost 2 bases, and 13 bases lay in between. The CDR3 runs to 16 residues. The material sequenced was peripheral blood. The chain links TRBV6-6 to TRBJ1-6; D is unclear. The source is a man in his forties or fifties with active or convalescent COVID-19. CDR3 region: CASSKTLDPYNSPLHF. The CDR3 region has the DNA TGTGCCAGCAGTAAGACACTTGACCCCTATAATTCACCCCTCCACTTT.